The clone carrying this T cell receptor beta chain was recorded at least ten times. Antigen specificity is unknown. Via MiXCR, TCRdb re-called the 5' RACE reads, giving one row per CDR3 protein. The table records 55,000 to 65,000 distinct CDR3 sequences, 9.5% to 15% of them present only once. The data derive from a study of neurological immune-mediated disorders. Study results and limitations: Expanded clones shared no identical CDR3 amino acid sequences across subjects, which suggested private TCR-beta repertoires in all groups.

Unsorted libraries came from 2 million PBMCs stored at -80 °C. Per germline, CDR1 SGHRS and CDR2 YFSETQ. The ends were cut back, 0 bases at V and 4 bases at J, with 11 bases in the middle. The CDR3 is 14 residues long. This clonotype was obtained from a woman aged 55-70 years with HTLV-1-associated myelopathy (HAM/TSP). Sequences were obtained from PBMCs. The chain is built from TRBV5-1 and TRBJ2-7; maybe TRBD2 (5 bases). The CDR3 sequence is CASSLGGSEYEQYF. Here the CDR3 DNA reads TGCGCCAGCAGCTTGGGAGGGTCCGAATACGAGCAGTACTTC.